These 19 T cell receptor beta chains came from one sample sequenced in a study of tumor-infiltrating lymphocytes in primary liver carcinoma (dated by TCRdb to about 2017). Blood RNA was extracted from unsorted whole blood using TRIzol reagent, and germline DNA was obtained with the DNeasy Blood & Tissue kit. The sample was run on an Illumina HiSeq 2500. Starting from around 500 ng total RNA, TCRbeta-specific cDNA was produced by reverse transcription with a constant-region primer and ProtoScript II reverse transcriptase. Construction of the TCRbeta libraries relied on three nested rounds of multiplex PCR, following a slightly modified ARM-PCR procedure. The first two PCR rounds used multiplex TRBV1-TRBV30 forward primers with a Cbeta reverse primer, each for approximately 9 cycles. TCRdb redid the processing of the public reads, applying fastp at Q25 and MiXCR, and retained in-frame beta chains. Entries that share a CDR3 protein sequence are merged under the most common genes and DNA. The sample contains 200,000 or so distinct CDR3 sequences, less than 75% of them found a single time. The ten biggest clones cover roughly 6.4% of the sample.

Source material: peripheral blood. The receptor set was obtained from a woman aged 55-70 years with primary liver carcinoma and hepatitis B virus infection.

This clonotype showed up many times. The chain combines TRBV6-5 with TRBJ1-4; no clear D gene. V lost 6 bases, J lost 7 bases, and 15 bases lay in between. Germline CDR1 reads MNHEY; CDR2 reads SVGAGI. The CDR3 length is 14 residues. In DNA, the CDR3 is TGTGCCAGCAGACGACCAGAGGGAGGTGAAAAACTGTTTTTT. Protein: CASRRPEGGEKLFF.

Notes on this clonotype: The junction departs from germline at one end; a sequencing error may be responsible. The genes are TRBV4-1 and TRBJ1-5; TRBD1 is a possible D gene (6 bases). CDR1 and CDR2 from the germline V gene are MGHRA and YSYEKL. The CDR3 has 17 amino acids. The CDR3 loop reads CVSSQDRSRGINQPQHF. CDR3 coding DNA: TGCGTCAGCAGCCAAGATAGGTCCAGGGGAATCAATCAGCCCCAGCATTTT.

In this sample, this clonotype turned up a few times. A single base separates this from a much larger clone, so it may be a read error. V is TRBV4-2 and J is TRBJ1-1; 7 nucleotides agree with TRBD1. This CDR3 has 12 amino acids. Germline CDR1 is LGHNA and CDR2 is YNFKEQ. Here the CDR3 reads CAGSPGRGRAFF. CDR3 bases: TGTGCCGGCAGCCCAGGCAGGGGGAGGGCTTTCTTT.

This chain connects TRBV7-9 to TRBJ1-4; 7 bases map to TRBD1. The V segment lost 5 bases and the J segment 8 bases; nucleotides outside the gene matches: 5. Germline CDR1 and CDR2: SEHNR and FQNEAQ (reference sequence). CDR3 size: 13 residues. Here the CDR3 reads CASSRGTAEKLFF. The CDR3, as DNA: TGTGCCAGCAGCCGAGGGACAGCCGAAAAACTGTTTTTT.

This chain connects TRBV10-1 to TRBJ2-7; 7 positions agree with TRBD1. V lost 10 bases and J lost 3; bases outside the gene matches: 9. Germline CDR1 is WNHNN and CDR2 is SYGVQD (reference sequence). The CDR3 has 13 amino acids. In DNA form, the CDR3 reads TGCGCCATCACGCCGGACAGGCTCTACGAGCAGTACTTC. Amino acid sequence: CAITPDRLYEQYF.

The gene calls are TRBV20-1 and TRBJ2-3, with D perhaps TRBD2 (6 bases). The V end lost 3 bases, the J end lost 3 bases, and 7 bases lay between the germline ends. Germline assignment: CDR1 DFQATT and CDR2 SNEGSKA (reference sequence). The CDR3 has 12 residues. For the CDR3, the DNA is TGCAGTGCTAGTGGGAGGACAGATACGCAGTATTTT. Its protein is CSASGRTDTQYF.

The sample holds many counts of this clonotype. The CDR3 is CASSRDRGQETQYF. The CDR3 DNA is TGTGCCAGCAGTAGGGACAGGGGGCAAGAGACCCAGTACTTC. This rearrangement joins TRBV6-5 to TRBJ2-5; TRBD1 agrees at 11 bases. CDR3 length equals 14 residues. From germline, CDR1 is MNHEY and CDR2 SVGAGI. V dropped 5 bases and J dropped 2; count of bases not matched to a gene: 1.

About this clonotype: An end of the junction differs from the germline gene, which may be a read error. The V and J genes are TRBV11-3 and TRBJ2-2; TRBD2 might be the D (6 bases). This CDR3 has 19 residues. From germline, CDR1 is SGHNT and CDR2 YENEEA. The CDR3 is CANSAYPGSSLLNTGELFF. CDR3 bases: TGTGCCAACAGCGCCTATCCCGGGAGTAGCCTGCTGAACACCGGTGAGCTGTTTTTT.

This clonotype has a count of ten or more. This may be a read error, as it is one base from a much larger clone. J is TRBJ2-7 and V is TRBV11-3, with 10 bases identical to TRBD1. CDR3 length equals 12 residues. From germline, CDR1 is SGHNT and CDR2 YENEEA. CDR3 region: CAGRDRGAEQYF. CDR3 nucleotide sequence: TGTGCCGGCAGGGACAGGGGCGCCGAGCAGTACTTC.

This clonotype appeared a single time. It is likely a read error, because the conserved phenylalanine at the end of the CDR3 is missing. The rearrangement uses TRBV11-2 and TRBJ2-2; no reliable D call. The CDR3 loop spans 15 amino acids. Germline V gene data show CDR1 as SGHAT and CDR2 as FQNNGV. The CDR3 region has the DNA TGTGCCAACAGCTTATTGGCAGGAAACACCGGGGAGCTGTTTTTG. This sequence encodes CANSLLAGNTGELFL.

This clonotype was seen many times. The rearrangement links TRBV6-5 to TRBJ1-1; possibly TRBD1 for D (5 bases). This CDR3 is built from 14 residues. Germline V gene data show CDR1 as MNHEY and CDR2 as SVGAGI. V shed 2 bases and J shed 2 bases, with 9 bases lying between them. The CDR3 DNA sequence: TGTGCCAGCAGTTACCAACAGGAAAACACTGAAGCTTTCTTT. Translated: CASSYQQENTEAFF.

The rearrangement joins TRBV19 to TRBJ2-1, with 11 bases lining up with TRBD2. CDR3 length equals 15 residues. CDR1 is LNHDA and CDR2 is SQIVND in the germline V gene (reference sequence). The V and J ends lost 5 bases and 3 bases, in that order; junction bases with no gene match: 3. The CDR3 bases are TGTGCCAGTAGTGTACTAGCGGGAGTCTACAATGAGCAGTTCTTC. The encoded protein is CASSVLAGVYNEQFF.

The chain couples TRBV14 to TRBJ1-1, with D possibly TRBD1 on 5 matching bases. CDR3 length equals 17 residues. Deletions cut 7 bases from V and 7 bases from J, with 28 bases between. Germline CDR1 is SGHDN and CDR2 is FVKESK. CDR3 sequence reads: CASNHEGAELGYFEAFF. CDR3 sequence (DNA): TGTGCCAGCAACCACGAAGGGGCAGAGTTAGGTTATTTTGAAGCTTTCTTT. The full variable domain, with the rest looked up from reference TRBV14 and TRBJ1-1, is EAGVTQFPSHSVIEKGQTVTLRCDPISGHDNLYWYRRVMGKEIKFLLHFVKESKQDESGMPNNRFLAERTGGTYSTLKVQPAELEDSGVYFCASNHEGAELGYFEAFFGQGTRLTVV.

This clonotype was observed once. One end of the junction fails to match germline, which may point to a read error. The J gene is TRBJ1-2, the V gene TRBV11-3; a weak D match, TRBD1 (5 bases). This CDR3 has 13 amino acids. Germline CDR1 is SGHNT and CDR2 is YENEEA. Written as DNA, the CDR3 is TGTGCCAGCAGCCCGAGGGGAGTCTATGGCCACACCTTC. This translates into CASSPRGVYGHTF.

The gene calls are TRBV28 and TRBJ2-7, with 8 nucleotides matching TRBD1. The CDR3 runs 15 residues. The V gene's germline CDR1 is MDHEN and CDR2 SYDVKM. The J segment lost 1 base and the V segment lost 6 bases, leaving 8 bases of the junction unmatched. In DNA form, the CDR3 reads TGTGCCAGCAGCCCAGGGGGCTCGCATTCCTACGAGCAGTACTTC. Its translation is CASSPGGSHSYEQYF. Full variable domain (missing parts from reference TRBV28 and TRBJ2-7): DVKVTQSSRYLVKRTGEKVFLECVQDMDHENMFWYRQDPGLGLRLIYFSYDVKMKEKGDIPEGYSVSREKKERFSLILESASTNQTSMYLCASSPGGSHSYEQYFGPGTRLTVT.

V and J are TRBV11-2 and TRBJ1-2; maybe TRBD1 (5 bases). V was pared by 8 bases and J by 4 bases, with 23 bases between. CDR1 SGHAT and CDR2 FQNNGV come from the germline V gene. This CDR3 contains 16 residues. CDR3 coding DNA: TGTGCCAGCGGCCCTCGACAGCGGGCTGGTCTCTATGGCTACACCTTC. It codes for CASGPRQRAGLYGYTF. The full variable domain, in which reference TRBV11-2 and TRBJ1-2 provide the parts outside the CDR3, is EAGVAQSPRYKIIEKRQSVAFWCNPISGHATLYWYQQILGQGPKLLIQFQNNGVVDDSQLPKDRFSAERLKGVDSTLKIQPAKLEDSAVYLCASGPRQRAGLYGYTFGSGTRLTVV.

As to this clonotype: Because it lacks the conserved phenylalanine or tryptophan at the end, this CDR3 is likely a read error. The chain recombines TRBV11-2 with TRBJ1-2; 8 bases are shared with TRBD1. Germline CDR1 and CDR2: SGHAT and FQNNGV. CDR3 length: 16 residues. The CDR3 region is CANSLGWQGAYGGYTS. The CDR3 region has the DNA TGTGCCAACAGCTTAGGGTGGCAGGGGGCGTACGGTGGCTACACCTCC.

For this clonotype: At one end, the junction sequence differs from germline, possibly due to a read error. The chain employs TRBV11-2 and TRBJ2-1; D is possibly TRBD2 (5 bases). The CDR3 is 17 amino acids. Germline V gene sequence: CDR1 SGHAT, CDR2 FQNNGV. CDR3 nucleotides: TGTGCCAGCAGCCCCAGATGGGGTAGCGCGGGTGACAATAAGCAGTTCTTC. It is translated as CASSPRWGSAGDNKQFF.

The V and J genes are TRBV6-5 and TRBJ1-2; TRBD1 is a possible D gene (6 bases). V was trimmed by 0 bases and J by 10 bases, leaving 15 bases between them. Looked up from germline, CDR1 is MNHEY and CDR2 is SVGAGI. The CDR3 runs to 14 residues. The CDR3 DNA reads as TGTGCCAGCAGTTACTCGCAGAGGGCAGGGGACTACACCTTC. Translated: CASSYSQRAGDYTF.